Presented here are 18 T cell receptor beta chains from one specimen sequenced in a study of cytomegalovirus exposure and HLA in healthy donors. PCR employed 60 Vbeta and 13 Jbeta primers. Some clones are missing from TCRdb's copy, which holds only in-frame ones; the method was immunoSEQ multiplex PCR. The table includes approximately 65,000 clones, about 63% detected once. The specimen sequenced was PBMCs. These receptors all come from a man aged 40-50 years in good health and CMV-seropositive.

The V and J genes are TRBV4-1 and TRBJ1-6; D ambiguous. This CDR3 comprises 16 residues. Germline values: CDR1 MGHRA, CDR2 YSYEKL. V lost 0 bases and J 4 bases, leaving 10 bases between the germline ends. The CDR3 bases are TGCGCCAGCAGCCAAGACCCCGGAGTTTATAATTCACCCCTCCACTTT. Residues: CASSQDPGVYNSPLHF.

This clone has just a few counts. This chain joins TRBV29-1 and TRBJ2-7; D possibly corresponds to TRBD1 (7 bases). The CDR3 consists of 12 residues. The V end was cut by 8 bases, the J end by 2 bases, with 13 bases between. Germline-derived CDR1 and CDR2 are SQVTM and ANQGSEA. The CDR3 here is CSPRDSTYEQYF. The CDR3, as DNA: TGCAGCCCGCGGGACAGTACCTACGAGCAGTACTTC.

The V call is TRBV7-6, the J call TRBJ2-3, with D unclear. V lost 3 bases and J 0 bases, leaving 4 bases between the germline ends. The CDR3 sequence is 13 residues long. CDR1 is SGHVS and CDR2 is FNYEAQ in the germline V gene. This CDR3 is CASSLASTDTQYF. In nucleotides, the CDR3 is TGTGCCAGCAGCTTGGCTAGCACAGATACGCAGTATTTT.

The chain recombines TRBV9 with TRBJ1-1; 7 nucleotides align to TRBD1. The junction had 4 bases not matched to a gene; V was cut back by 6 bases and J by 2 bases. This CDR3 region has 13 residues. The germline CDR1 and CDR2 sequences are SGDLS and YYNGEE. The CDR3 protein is CASTRDSNTEAFF. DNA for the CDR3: TGTGCCAGCACGAGGGACAGTAACACTGAAGCTTTCTTT.

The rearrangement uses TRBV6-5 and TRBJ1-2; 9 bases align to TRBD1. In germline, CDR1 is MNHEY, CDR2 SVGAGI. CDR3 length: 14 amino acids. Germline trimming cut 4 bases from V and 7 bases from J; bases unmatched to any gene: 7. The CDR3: CASSSGQGTGGYTF. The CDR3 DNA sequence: TGTGCCAGCAGTTCCGGACAGGGGACGGGTGGCTACACCTTC.

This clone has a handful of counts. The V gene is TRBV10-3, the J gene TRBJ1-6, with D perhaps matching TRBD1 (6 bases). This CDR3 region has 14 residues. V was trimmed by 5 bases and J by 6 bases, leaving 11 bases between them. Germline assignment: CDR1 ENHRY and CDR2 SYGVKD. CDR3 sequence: CAISLQGSNSPLHF. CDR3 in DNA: TGTGCCATCAGTCTACAGGGATCTAATTCACCCCTCCACTTT.

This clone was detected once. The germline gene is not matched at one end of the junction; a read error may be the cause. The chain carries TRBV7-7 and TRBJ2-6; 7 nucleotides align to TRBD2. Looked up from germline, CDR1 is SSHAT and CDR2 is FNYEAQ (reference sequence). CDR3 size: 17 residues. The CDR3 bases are TGTGCTAGCAGCTTATATCCGGGGGGCTCTGGGGCCAACGTCCTGACTTTC. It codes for CASSLYPGGSGANVLTF.

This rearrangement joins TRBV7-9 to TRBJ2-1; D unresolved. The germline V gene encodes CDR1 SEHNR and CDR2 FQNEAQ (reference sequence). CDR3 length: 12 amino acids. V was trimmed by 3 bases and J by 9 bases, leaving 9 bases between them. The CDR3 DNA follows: TGTGCCAGCAGCTTTGTGGTGGCTGAGCAGTTCTTC. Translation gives CASSFVVAEQFF.

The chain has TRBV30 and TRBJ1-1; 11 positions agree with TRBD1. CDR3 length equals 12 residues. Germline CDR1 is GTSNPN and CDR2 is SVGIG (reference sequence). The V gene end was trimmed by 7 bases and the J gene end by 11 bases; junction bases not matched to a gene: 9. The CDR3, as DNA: TGTGCCTCCTCGGACAGGGGGCTTTGGGCTTTCTTT. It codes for CASSDRGLWAFF.

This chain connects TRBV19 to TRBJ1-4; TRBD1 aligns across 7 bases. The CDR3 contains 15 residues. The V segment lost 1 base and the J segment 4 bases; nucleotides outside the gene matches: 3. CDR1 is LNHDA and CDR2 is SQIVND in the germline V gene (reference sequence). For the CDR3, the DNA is TGTGCCAGTAGTATAGTGCCAGGGGGTAATGAAAAACTGTTTTTT. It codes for CASSIVPGGNEKLFF.

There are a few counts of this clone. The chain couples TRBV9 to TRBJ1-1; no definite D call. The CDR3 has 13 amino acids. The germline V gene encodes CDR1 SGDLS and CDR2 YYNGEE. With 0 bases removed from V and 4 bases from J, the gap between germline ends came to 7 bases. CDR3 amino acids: CASSVGSGTEAFF. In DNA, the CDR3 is TGTGCCAGCAGCGTAGGCTCCGGCACTGAAGCTTTCTTT. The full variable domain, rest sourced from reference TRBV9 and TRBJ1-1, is DSGVTQTPKHLITATGQRVTLRCSPRSGDLSVYWYQQSLDQGLQFLIQYYNGEERAKGNILERFSAQQFPDLHSELNLSSLELGDSALYFCASSVGSGTEAFFGQGTRLTVV.

The CDR3 loop reads CASSKDRGFTYEQYF. The CDR3 bases are TGCGCCAGCAGCAAGGACAGGGGGTTCACCTACGAGCAGTACTTC. The V gene is TRBV4-3, the J gene TRBJ2-7; 10 bases agree with TRBD1. CDR1 and CDR2 from the germline V gene are LGHNA and YSLEER. V gave up 5 bases and J gave up 2 bases; unmatched junction bases: 6. The length of the CDR3 is 15 residues.

The CDR3 here is CATKQGPNQETQYF. In DNA, the CDR3 is TGTGCCACCAAACAGGGGCCGAACCAAGAGACCCAGTACTTC. The chain links TRBV15 to TRBJ2-5; 7 bases are shared with TRBD1. This CDR3 is built from 14 residues. Per the germline V gene, CDR1 is LNHNV and CDR2 is YYDKDF (reference sequence). J was trimmed by 0 bases and V by 7 bases; bases with no gene match: 5.

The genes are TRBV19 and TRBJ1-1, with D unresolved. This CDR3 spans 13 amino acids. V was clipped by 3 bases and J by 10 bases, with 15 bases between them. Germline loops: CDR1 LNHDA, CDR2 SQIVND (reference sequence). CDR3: CASSILLEGRAFF. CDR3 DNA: TGTGCCAGTAGTATCTTGTTAGAGGGCAGAGCTTTCTTT.

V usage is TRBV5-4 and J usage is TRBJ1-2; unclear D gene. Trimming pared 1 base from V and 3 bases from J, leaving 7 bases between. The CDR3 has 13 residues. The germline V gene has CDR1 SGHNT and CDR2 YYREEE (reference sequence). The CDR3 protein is CASSLSGDYGYTF. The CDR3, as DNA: TGTGCCAGCAGCTTGAGCGGGGACTATGGCTACACCTTC.

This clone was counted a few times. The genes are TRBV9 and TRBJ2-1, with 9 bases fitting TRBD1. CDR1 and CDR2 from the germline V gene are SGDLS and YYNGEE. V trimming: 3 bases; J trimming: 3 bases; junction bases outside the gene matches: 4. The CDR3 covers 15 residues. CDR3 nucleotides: TGTGCCAGCAGCGAACAGGGGGCGGTCTACAATGAGCAGTTCTTC. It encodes CASSEQGAVYNEQFF.

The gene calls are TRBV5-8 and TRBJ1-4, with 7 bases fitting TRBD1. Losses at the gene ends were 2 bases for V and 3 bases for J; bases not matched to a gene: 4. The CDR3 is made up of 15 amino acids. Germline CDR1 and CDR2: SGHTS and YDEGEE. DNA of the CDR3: TGTGCCAGCAGCTTACCGGGACAGTCTAATGAAAAACTGTTTTTT. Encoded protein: CASSLPGQSNEKLFF.

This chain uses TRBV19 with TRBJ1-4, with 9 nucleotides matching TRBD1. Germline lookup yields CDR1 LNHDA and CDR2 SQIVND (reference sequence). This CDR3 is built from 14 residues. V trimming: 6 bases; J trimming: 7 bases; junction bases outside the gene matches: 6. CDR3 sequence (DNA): TGTGCCAGTAGAACAGGGGGCCTAGGTGAAAAACTGTTTTTT. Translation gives CASRTGGLGEKLFF.